The 9 T cell receptor beta chains presented below share a single source sample, sequenced in a study of blood T cell repertoires in COVID-19. Clones were sequenced by immunoSEQ multiplex PCR, and TCRdb holds only the in-frame ones, with some missing. The sample gives about 59,000 clones, roughly 80% of which show up once; roughly a sixth is in the top ten. The sample consisted of peripheral blood. The receptors come from a woman aged 50 to 65 with active or convalescent COVID-19.

This chain connects TRBV6-5 to TRBJ1-4, with unresolved D. Germline-derived CDR1 and CDR2 are MNHEY and SVGAGI. Trimming took 8 bases from V and 8 from J, leaving 18 bases between them. The CDR3 spans 14 residues. For the CDR3, the DNA is TGTGCCAGCTCGCCGCGAGAGTTGGAGGAAAAACTGTTTTTT. This gives the protein CASSPRELEEKLFF.

The genes are TRBV19 and TRBJ2-1; D is possibly TRBD1 (5 bases). V lost 3 bases, J lost 0 bases, and 15 bases lay in between. CDR3 length: 17 amino acids. CDR1 LNHDA and CDR2 SQIVND come from the germline V gene (reference sequence). In DNA form, the CDR3 reads TGTGCCAGTAGTATTCCTGGGGCGCCATACTCCTACAATGAGCAGTTCTTC. Its protein is CASSIPGAPYSYNEQFF.

The chain recombines TRBV29-1 with TRBJ2-7; D is perhaps TRBD1 (6 bases). This CDR3 is 13 amino acids long. Trimming removed 8 bases at V and 4 bases at J, with 18 bases between. CDR1 and CDR2 (germline): SQVTM, ANQGSEA. In DNA form, the CDR3 reads TGCAGCTTCGCCGGGACATCCCTTTACGAGCAGTACTTC. Encoded protein: CSFAGTSLYEQYF.

V is TRBV9 and J is TRBJ2-1; D is uncertain. Looked up from germline, CDR1 is SGDLS and CDR2 is YYNGEE. CDR3 length: 11 amino acids. V lost 7 bases and J lost 7, with 9 bases in between. In nucleotides, the CDR3 is TGTGCCAGCTTGAGGTGGAATGAGCAGTTCTTC. Amino acids: CASLRWNEQFF.

V gene TRBV9 combines with J gene TRBJ2-1; TRBD2 agrees at 12 bases. V was pared by 0 bases and J by 6 bases, with 4 bases of the junction left unmatched. This CDR3 comprises 16 residues. Per the germline V gene, CDR1 is SGDLS and CDR2 is YYNGEE. CDR3 loop: CASSVGTSGNFNEQFF. The CDR3 DNA sequence: TGTGCCAGCAGCGTAGGGACTAGCGGGAATTTCAATGAGCAGTTCTTC.

The table lists this clone with a few counts. V gene TRBV11-2 combines with J gene TRBJ2-5, with D unresolved. V was trimmed by 0 bases and J by 7 bases, leaving 6 bases between them. The germline CDR1 and CDR2 sequences are SGHAT and FQNNGV. There are 12 residues in the CDR3. CDR3 loop: CASSLDLGTQYF. In DNA form, the CDR3 reads TGTGCCAGCAGCTTAGATCTAGGGACCCAGTACTTC.

The chain carries TRBV30 and TRBJ2-2; the D is unclear. The CDR3 runs 15 residues. Germline CDR1 and CDR2: GTSNPN and SVGIG (reference sequence). Trimming shortened V by 1 base and J by 3 bases, and 12 bases separated the two germline ends. In DNA form, the CDR3 reads TGTGCCTGGAGTGCCCCAAACTCCCACACCGGGGAGCTGTTTTTT. It codes for CAWSAPNSHTGELFF.

V is TRBV13 and J is TRBJ1-6; D gene ambiguous. CDR3 length equals 12 residues. V was shortened by 2 bases and J by 10 bases, with 6 bases between the two germline ends. CDR1 PRHDT and CDR2 FYEKMQ come from the germline V gene (reference sequence). The DNA for the CDR3 is TGTGCCAGCAGCTTATCGGGGTCACCCCTCCACTTT. It is translated as CASSLSGSPLHF.

V usage is TRBV19 and J usage is TRBJ2-5; 10 bases map to TRBD2. Germline V gene data show CDR1 as LNHDA and CDR2 as SQIVND (reference sequence). The trim removed 3 bases at V and 5 bases at J, leaving 9 bases unmatched. The CDR3 spans 16 residues. The CDR3 DNA reads as TGTGCCAGTAGTATGTGGCTAGCGGGAGAAAGGGAGACCCAGTACTTC. Translating gives CASSMWLAGERETQYF.